This is a list of T cell receptor beta chains from one sample in a study of blood T cell repertoires in COVID-19. TCRdb's table, derived via immunoSEQ multiplex PCR, lists solely in-frame clones and lacks some. Here the sample spans fewer than 70,000 clones, roughly four fifths being singletons. Sequencing input: peripheral blood. The receptors originated from a human donor in a cohort sampled during active COVID-19. Both conserved end residues are part of each CDR3. A D gene is named only where the DNA matches it firmly. Clone sizes are given selectively: once, few, many, or a class where the clone is expanded.

D gene | J gene | V gene | clone size | CDR3 length | CDR3 protein | CDR3 DNA
- | TRBJ1-6 | TRBV30 | - | 15 | CAWRVTGISNSPLHF | TGTGCCTGGAGGGTAACAGGGATAAGTAATTCACCCCTCCACTTT
- | TRBJ1-1 | TRBV9 | - | 12 | CASSLRDTEAFF | TGTGCCAGCAGCCTGCGCGACACTGAAGCTTTCTTT
TRBD2 | TRBJ2-1 | TRBV4-3 | - | 16 | CASSPAGSGTYNEQFF | TGCGCCAGCAGCCCAGCGGGAAGTGGGACCTACAATGAGCAGTTCTTC
TRBD2 | TRBJ2-7 | TRBV10-2 | - | 16 | CASSPAGGKDSYEQYF | TGCGCCAGCAGCCCCGCGGGGGGTAAAGACTCCTACGAGCAGTACTTC
TRBD1 | TRBJ2-7 | TRBV27 | - | 17 | CASSSLRQGGEAYEQYF | TGTGCCAGCAGTTCCCTCCGCCAAGGGGGCGAGGCCTACGAGCAGTACTTC
TRBD2 | TRBJ2-1 | TRBV4-3 | - | 20 | CASSQPPLGLAGGGYNEQFF | TGCGCCAGCAGCCAACCCCCGCTGGGGCTAGCGGGAGGTGGGTACAATGAGCAGTTCTTC
- | TRBJ2-3 | TRBV19 | - | 15 | CASIPDRSSTDTQYF | TGTGCCAGTATCCCCGACAGGTCTAGCACAGATACGCAGTATTTT
- | TRBJ2-7 | TRBV28 | - | 14 | CASSKNQGPYEQYF | TGTGCCAGCAGCAAAAACCAGGGGCCCTACGAGCAGTACTTC
- | TRBJ2-7 | TRBV6-5 | - | 15 | CASSSPSGTGYEQYF | TGTGCCAGCAGTTCTCCCTCCGGGACTGGCTACGAGCAGTACTTC
TRBD2 | TRBJ2-7 | TRBV30 | - | 16 | CAGPGLAPKSSYEQYF | TGTGCCGGTCCGGGACTAGCGCCGAAAAGCTCCTACGAGCAGTACTTC
- | TRBJ2-1 | TRBV12-3/TRBV12-4 | - | 13 | CASSLEHYNEQFF | TGTGCCAGCAGTTTGGAGCACTACAATGAGCAGTTCTTC
- | TRBJ1-5 | TRBV27 | - | 15 | CASSLDGSSNQPQHF | TGTGCCAGCAGCCTAGACGGATCTAGCAATCAGCCCCAGCATTTT
- | TRBJ1-2 | TRBV5-4 | - | 12 | CASSLGGYGYTF | TGTGCCAGCAGCTTAGGGGGCTATGGCTACACCTTC
- | TRBJ2-5 | TRBV9 | - | 14 | CASSVGVTKETQYF | TGTGCCAGCAGCGTAGGAGTGACAAAAGAGACCCAGTACTTC
TRBD2 | TRBJ2-1 | TRBV7-9 | - | 15 | CASSTKREPYNEQFF | TGTGCCAGCAGTACTAAGCGGGAGCCCTACAATGAGCAGTTCTTC
TRBD1 | TRBJ1-5 | TRBV6-2/TRBV6-3 | few | 14 | CASSYLTGDQPQHF | TGTGCCAGCAGTTACTTAACAGGGGATCAGCCCCAGCATTTT
- | TRBJ2-5 | TRBV30 | - | 17 | CAWSVGGWGGSWETQYF | TGTGCCTGGAGTGTAGGTGGTTGGGGGGGCTCTTGGGAGACCCAGTACTTC
TRBD2 | TRBJ2-3 | TRBV4-2 | - | 15 | CASSGLWAGGDTQYF | TGTGCCAGCAGCGGGCTTTGGGCGGGGGGAGATACGCAGTATTTT
TRBD2 | TRBJ2-7 | TRBV6-2/TRBV6-3 | - | 15 | CASSPQRLAGNEQYF | TGTGCCAGCAGCCCCCAAAGGCTAGCGGGAAACGAGCAGTACTTC
- | TRBJ1-2 | TRBV6-6 | - | 15 | CASSYSSGSEYGYTF | TGTGCCAGCAGTTACTCGAGCGGGAGCGAGTATGGCTACACCTTC
TRBD2 | TRBJ2-1 | TRBV4-3 | - | 16 | CASSQGRDYVRNEQFF | TGCGCCAGCAGCCAAGGAAGGGACTACGTCCGTAATGAGCAGTTCTTC
- | TRBJ2-7 | TRBV13 | - | 13 | CASQPRQDYEQYF | TGTGCCAGCCAGCCTAGACAGGACTACGAGCAGTACTTC
- | TRBJ2-7 | TRBV12-2 | - | 16 | CASRINKETGGYEQYF | TGTGCAAGTCGCATTAACAAGGAGACAGGGGGCTACGAGCAGTACTTC